This T cell receptor (beta chain) was found in a study of blood T cell repertoires in COVID-19. Study at large: Sources were T cells, B-cell-depleted T cells, or PBMCs; the material itself was cDNA or gDNA.

Profiled with immunoSEQ multiplex PCR; TCRdb holds only in-frame clones, not every one. This table has 330,000 or so clones, roughly nine tenths appearing once. Enrollment of patients from Seattle took place during active infection, with longitudinal follow-up. CDR3 length: 14 residues. The V segment lost 7 bases and the J segment 9 bases; nucleotides outside the gene matches: 11. The V gene's germline CDR1 is MNHEY and CDR2 SVGAGI. The clonotype was recovered from a woman aged 60-75 years with COVID-19, enrolled during active disease. The V call is TRBV6-5, the J call TRBJ2-1; 8 bases map to TRBD1. The sequenced sample consisted of peripheral blood. CDR3 DNA: TGTGCCAGCAAGAAGGACAGGGAGTATGGTGAGCAGTTCTTC. It specifies CASKKDREYGEQFF.